This TCR beta chain was profiled in a study of blood T cell repertoires in COVID-19. Profiling relied on immunoSEQ multiplex PCR, and the TCRdb table lists in-frame clones only, not all of them. This table has about 200,000 clones, 81% appearing once. Only one count was recorded for this clone. The CDR3 sequence is 17 residues long. CDR1 and CDR2 from the germline V gene are SEHNR and FQNEAQ (reference sequence). Between the trimmed V and J ends, which lost 5 bases and 6 bases, there was a span of 22 bases. This chain uses TRBV7-9 with TRBJ2-2; D might be TRBD2 (7 bases). The sequence was collected from a woman aged 45-59 years with acute COVID-19. Sequences were obtained from PBMCs or T cells enriched from blood (not recorded which). The CDR3 nucleotides are TGTGCCAGCAGCCCTACCCCGTGGTGGGGGGGCGCCGGGGAGCTGTTTTTT. Translation: CASSPTPWWGGAGELFF. Drawing the rest from reference TRBV7-9 and TRBJ2-2, the complete variable domain is DTGVSQNPRHKITKRGQNVTFRCDPISEHNRLYWYRQTLGQGPEFLTYFQNEAQLEKSRLLSDRFSAERPKGSFSTLEIQRTEQGDSAMYLCASSPTPWWGGAGELFFGEGSRLTVL.